This TCR beta chain was documented in a study of identical twins. General study findings and limits: With beta out-of-frame sequences, excess sharing by twins was weaker.

The CDR3 is 16 residues long. The V gene lost 6 bases and the J gene lost 4 bases, with 22 bases spanning the gap. CDR1 and CDR2 (germline): MNHNS, SASEGT. TCRdb re-called the 5' RACE reads through MiXCR, storing one row per CDR3 protein. This sample has approximately 620,000 distinct CDR3 sequences, with around 8.6% found just once. Worth noting for this clonotype: Antigen unknown.

These same data were also listed under a study on yellow fever vaccine responses in identical twins.

The V gene is TRBV6-1, the J gene TRBJ2-7; a weak D match, TRBD2 (6 bases). The sequence was collected from a woman in her late teens or twenties in good health. The sample comprised PBMCs. The CDR3 is CASRHPGDAPIYEQYF. The CDR3 DNA reads TGTGCCAGCAGACACCCGGGGGACGCGCCGATTTACGAGCAGTACTTC.